This TCR beta chain was observed in a study of blood T cell repertoires in COVID-19 (dated by TCRdb to the early 2020s). About the study as a whole: The collaborator samples originated in the United States, Italy and Spain and spanned the acute and convalescent phases of COVID-19. A freely available public database, intended as a resource for researchers studying the immune response to SARS-CoV-2, is where the repertoires were released. A de-identified subject ID, COVID-19 status, age in years and sex were almost always included in the sample metadata. The dataset comprised deeply sampled blood TCRbeta repertoires from subjects exposed to, actively infected with, or recovered from COVID-19. Where HLA class I and class II types were available, the types were taken from metadata supplied by the sample provider, not from assay-based typing. The prospective study material was composed of cDNA or gDNA derived from T cells, B-cell-depleted T cells, or PBMCs. Samples came from the ongoing ImmuneRACE study (first 160 participants) plus 1,254 subjects from 6 global collaborators.

What the authors observed across the whole study: Clinical and demographic metadata were provided uncurated, with the amount varying by source and participant.

Whole blood was collected in K2EDTA tubes by collaborating institutions according to the institutions' own protocols. For TCRbeta analysis, collaborators shipped samples in one of three forms: frozen whole blood, isolated PBMCs, or DNA extracted from either of those sample types. CDR1 and CDR2, looked up from the germline V gene (reference sequence), are SGHAT and FQDESV. V lost 5 bases and J lost 10 bases; the stretch between them is 23 bases long. Inclusive of the bounding cysteine and phenylalanine, the CDR3 is 15 residues long. The DNA shown is the 45-base CDR3, in frame from base 1. Worth noting for this clone: Its antigen target is currently unknown. Base-call qualities are not available, and no considerably larger clone is one nucleotide away.

The immunoSEQ Assay, a bias-controlled multiplex PCR, was used to amplify TCRbeta CDR3 regions from genomic DNA. The original pipeline was this. Nucleated cell counts per sample were estimated from amplification of reference gene primers within the assay. To quantify the absolute abundance of each unique TCRbeta CDR3 rearrangement, sequence reads were collapsed and filtered. For each sample, productive Simpson clonality was calculated by taking the square root of Simpson's diversity index across productive rearrangements. TCRdb took this table from immuneACCESS and kept in-frame rearrangements with V and J called. Such tables lack part of the clones; where checked against another copy, unresolved V genes explain under half of the gap, and the rest is unexplained. That table is the source of V, J and clone size, and D and trimming were worked out from the DNA. Here the sample has around 140,000 clones; around 86% occur a single time. Approximately 9.1% of the sample is taken by the ten largest.

The TCR originated in a woman aged 55-70 years with active or convalescent COVID-19. Sequenced input: peripheral blood. The chain couples TRBV11-1 to TRBJ1-1; the D gene remains uncertain. In nucleotide form, the sequence is TGTGCCAGCAGCCCTCTCGAATACACTACCGATGGAGCTTTCTTT. The encoded protein is CASSPLEYTTDGAFF.